This TCR beta chain was obtained from a study of cytomegalovirus exposure and HLA in healthy donors. PCR involved 60 Vbeta and 13 Jbeta primers. Sequencing was performed with immunoSEQ multiplex PCR; in TCRdb, only in-frame clones are kept and a portion is missing. The sample consists of around 100,000 clones, about 70% of them appearing once. Germline V lookup: CDR1 MDHEN, CDR2 SYDVKM. This CDR3 is 15 amino acids long. The V gene end was trimmed by 3 bases and the J gene end by 6 bases; junction bases not matched to a gene: 4. The TCR was taken from a young woman in good health and CMV-seropositive. This chain links TRBV28 with TRBJ2-2; 10 bases map to TRBD1. Sequences were obtained from PBMCs. The CDR3 nucleotides read TGTGCCAGCAGTTTGACAGGGGGCTCCTCCGGGGAGCTGTTTTTT. It translates to CASSLTGGSSGELFF. Complete variable domain (other parts from reference TRBV28 and TRBJ2-2): DVKVTQSSRYLVKRTGEKVFLECVQDMDHENMFWYRQDPGLGLRLIYFSYDVKMKEKGDIPEGYSVSREKKERFSLILESASTNQTSMYLCASSLTGGSSGELFFGEGSRLTVL.